Detailed here is one T cell receptor (beta chain). Antigen specificity is unknown. Per the germline V gene, CDR1 is LGHDT and CDR2 is YNNKEL (reference sequence). This CDR3 has 16 residues. UMI-tagged 5'RACE template switching yielded the TCR beta cDNA. TCRdb processed the 5' RACE reads again and assigns one entry to each CDR3 protein, with no DNA. This sample's table has 400,000 to 500,000 distinct CDR3 sequences. The entry originates in a study of T cells expressing NK-cell markers. Across the study: The study drew TCR beta repertoires from sorted CD3+CD56+NKG2C+, CD3+CD56+NKG2C- and CD3+CD56-NKG2C+ T cells. General study points: Several of the donors also had these clonotypes leading their CD3+CD56-NKG2C+ fraction.

This rearrangement joins TRBV3-1 to TRBJ2-2. The clonotype originates from a woman aged 18-70 years in good health. What was sequenced was blood T cells: a sorted CD56 or NKG2C T cell subset, CD4+ or CD8+ T cells, or bulk PBMC T cells (not recorded which). The CDR3: CASSQGSPQNTGELFF.